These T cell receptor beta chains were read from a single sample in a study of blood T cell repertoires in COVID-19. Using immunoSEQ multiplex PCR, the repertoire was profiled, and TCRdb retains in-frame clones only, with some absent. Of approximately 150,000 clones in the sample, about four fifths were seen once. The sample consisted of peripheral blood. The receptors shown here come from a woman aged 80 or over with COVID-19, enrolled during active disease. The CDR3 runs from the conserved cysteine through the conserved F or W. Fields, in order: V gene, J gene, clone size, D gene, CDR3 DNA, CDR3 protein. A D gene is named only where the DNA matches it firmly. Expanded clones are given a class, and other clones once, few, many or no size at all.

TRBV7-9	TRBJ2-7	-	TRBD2	TGTGCCAGCAGCTTAGGTGGGACTAGCGGGAGGGCCGGATTCAACGAGCAGTACTTC	CASSLGGTSGRAGFNEQYF
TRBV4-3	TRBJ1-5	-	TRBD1	TGCGCCAGCAGCCAAGGGGCCGGACATGGTGGACAGGGGCGTCAGCCCCAGCATTTT	CASSQGAGHGGQGRQPQHF
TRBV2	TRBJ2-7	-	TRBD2	TGTGCCAGCAGTGCCGGGCTAGCGGGAGTTGGGGAGCAGTACTTC	CASSAGLAGVGEQYF
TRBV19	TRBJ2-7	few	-	TGTGCCAGTAGTATACCCGGGTACGAGCAGTACTTC	CASSIPGYEQYF
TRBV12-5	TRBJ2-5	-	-	TGTGCTAGTGGTTTGACAGGGTTAGAGACCCAGTACTTC	CASGLTGLETQYF
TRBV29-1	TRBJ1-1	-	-	TGCAGCGTTGAAGGACAGACCGGCACTGAAGCTTTCTTT	CSVEGQTGTEAFF
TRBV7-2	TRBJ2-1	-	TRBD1	TGTGCCAGCAGCCTTCCGGGACAGGGAAGAGGCAATGAGCAGTTCTTC	CASSLPGQGRGNEQFF
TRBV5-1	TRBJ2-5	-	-	TGCGCCAGCAGCCCTAGCTCGGGCGGGGAGACCCAGTACTTC	CASSPSSGGETQYF
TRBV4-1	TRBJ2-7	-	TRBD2	TGCGCCAGCAGCCAAGGGACGGGAGGGCCCTACGAGCAGTACTTC	CASSQGTGGPYEQYF
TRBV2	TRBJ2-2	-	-	TGTGCCAGCGCCCAAGGGGCCCCCCCCGGGGAGCTGTTTTTT	CASAQGAPPGELFF
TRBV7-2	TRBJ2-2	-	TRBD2	TGTGCCAGCAGCCGCGTGGCGGGGGGGGTCACCGGGGAGCTGTTTTTT	CASSRVAGGVTGELFF
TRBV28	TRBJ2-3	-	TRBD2	TGTGCCAGCAGCCCAGCGGGAGGGACAGATACGCAGTATTTT	CASSPAGGTDTQYF
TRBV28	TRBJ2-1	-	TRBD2	TGTGCCAGCCTCCCAAGGACTAGCATCCACAATGAGCAGTTCTTC	CASLPRTSIHNEQFF
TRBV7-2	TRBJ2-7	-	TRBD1	TGTGCCAGCAGCTTAGGAACAGGGGGTAAAGCCGGCCGCGAGCAGTACTTC	CASSLGTGGKAGREQYF
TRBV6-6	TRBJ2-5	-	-	TGTGCCAGCACCGGACAGCATACGGAGACCCAGTACTTC	CASTGQHTETQYF
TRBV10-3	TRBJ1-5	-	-	TGTGCCATCAGTGAGGGGGCTGGCAATCAGCCCCAGCATTTT	CAISEGAGNQPQHF
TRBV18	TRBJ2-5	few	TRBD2	TGTGCCAGCTCGCCACCTTCAGGCGGGAGGGCCGAGACCCAGTACTTC	CASSPPSGGRAETQYF
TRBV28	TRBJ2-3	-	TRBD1	TGTGCCAGCAGCCCTAACAGGGGCCCAGATACGCAGTATTTT	CASSPNRGPDTQYF
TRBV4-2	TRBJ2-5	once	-	TGTGCCAGCAGCCAAGATGACGGGGTTGACGTGACCCAGTACTTC	CASSQDDGVDVTQYF
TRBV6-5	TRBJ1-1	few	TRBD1	TGTGCCAGCAGGCTGAGGGACAGATTGAACACTGAAGCTTTCTTT	CASRLRDRLNTEAFF
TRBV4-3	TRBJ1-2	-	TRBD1	TGCGCCAGCAGCCAAGCGGTGGGCAGGGGGCTCGTTGGCTACACCTTC	CASSQAVGRGLVGYTF
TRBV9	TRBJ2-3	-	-	TGTGCCAGCAGCACGGCAGATACGCAGTATTTT	CASSTADTQYF
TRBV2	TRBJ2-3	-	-	TGTGCCCTCCGGATAGGGAGCGCGGATACGCAGTATTTT	CALRIGSADTQYF
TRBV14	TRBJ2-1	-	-	TGTGCCAGCAGCCTAAGGCGGTCATACAATGAGCAGTTCTTC	CASSLRRSYNEQFF
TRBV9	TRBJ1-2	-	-	TGTGCCAGCAGCGTAGTGCCAAGCCTCCCGAGGGTCGGCTACACCTTC	CASSVVPSLPRVGYTF
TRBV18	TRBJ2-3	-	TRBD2	TGTGCCAGCACGCCGGGACTAGCGGGGGGTTCCACAGATACGCAGTATTTT	CASTPGLAGGSTDTQYF
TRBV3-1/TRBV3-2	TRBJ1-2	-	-	TGTGCCAGCAGCCGGTTAAGGGGCGGCGGCTACACCTTC	CASSRLRGGGYTF
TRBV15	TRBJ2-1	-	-	TGTGCCACCAGGCCGAGGCAGCCCTACAATGAGCAGTTCTTC	CATRPRQPYNEQFF
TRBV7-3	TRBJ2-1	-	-	TGTGCCAGCAGCTTAGGAGCGGCGAGCTCCTACAATGAGCAGTTCTTC	CASSLGAASSYNEQFF
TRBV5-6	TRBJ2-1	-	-	TGTGCCAGCAGCCCGAGACTCCACTCCTACAATGAGCAGTTCTTC	CASSPRLHSYNEQFF
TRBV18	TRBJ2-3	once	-	TGTGCCAGCTCACCAGTACCGGTCAGCACAGATACGCAGTATTTT	CASSPVPVSTDTQYF
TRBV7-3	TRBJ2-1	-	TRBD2	TGTGCCAGCAGCCACACGGGAGGACTAGCGGGTAACAATGAGCAGTTCTTC	CASSHTGGLAGNNEQFF
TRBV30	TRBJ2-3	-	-	TGTGCCTGGAGTCTTAGCGGAGACACAGATACGCAGTATTTT	CAWSLSGDTDTQYF
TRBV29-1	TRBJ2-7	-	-	TGCAGCGTTGACGGTTCGGGGGTGAGGGAGCAGTACTTC	CSVDGSGVREQYF
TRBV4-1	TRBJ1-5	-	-	TGCGCCAGCAGCCGGAACAGGGATAGCAATCAGCCCCAGCATTTT	CASSRNRDSNQPQHF
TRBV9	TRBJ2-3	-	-	TGTGCCAGCAGCGTACGAGGGAGACCTCCGGGAGATACGCAGTATTTT	CASSVRGRPPGDTQYF
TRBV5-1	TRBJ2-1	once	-	TGCGCCAGCACTTATGGGGTAGCGGACGGTGAGCAGTTCTTC	CASTYGVADGEQFF
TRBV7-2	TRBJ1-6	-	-	TGTGCCAGCAGCCCCTTTAAGGGGCGGTCACCCCTCCACTTT	CASSPFKGRSPLHF
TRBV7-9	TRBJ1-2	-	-	TGTGCCAGCAGCTCCCAGGGGATAGGTGGCTACACCTTC	CASSSQGIGGYTF
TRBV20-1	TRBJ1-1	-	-	TGCAGTGCTAGATCGTACACTGAAGCTTTCTTT	CSARSYTEAFF
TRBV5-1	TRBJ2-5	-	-	TGCGCCAGCAGCGACCTACAGGGAGAGACCCAGTACTTC	CASSDLQGETQYF
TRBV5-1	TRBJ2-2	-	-	TGCGCCAGCAGCTTGACCTCGAGAGGTACCGGGGAGCTGTTTTTT	CASSLTSRGTGELFF
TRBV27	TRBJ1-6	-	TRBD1	TGTGCCAGCAGTTTACTCGGACAGGGGGTCGGTTCACCCCTCCACTTT	CASSLLGQGVGSPLHF
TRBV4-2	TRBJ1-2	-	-	TGTGCCAGCAGCCAAGATGTACGGTCAGGGGTCGGCTACACCTTC	CASSQDVRSGVGYTF
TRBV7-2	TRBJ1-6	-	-	TGTGCCAGCAGCCCGCAGGGGAACAATTCACCCCTCCACTTT	CASSPQGNNSPLHF
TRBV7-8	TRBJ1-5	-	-	TGTGCCAGCAGTGTCCAACGGTATAGCAATCAGCCCCAGCATTTT	CASSVQRYSNQPQHF
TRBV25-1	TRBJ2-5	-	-	TGTGCCAGCAGCAGCACCGCGACAGCCCAAGAGACCCAGTACTTC	CASSSTATAQETQYF
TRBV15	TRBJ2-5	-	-	TGTGCCACCAGCAGAGATTGGGACGGGGGTCATGAGACCCAGTACTTC	CATSRDWDGGHETQYF
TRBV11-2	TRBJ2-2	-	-	TGTGCCAGCAGCGTCGGGGGACGGATTGACACCGGGGAGCTGTTTTTT	CASSVGGRIDTGELFF
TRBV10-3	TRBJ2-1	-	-	TGTGCCATCAGCGGAAATAGCGGCTCATACAATGAGCAGTTCTTC	CAISGNSGSYNEQFF